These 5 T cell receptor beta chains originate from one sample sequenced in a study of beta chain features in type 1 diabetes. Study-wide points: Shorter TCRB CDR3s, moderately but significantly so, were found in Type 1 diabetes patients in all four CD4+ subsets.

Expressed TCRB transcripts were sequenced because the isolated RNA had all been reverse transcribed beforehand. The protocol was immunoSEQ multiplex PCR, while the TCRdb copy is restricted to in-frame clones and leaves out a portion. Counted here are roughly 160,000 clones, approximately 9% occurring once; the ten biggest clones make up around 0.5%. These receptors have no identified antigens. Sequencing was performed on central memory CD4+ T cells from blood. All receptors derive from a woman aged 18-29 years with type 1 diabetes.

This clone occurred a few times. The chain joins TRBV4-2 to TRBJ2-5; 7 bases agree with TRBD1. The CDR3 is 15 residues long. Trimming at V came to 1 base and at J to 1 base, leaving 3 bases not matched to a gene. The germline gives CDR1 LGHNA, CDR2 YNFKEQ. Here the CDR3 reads CASSQVTGPQETQYF. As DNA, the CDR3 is TGTGCCAGCAGCCAAGTGACAGGGCCCCAAGAGACCCAGTACTTC.

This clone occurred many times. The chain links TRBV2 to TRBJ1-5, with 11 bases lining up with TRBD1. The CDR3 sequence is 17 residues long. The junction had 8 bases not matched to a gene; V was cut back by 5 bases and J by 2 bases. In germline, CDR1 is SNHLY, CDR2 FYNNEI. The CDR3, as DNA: TGTGCCAGCAGTCACGGGACAGGGGGTTATGGCAATCAGCCCCAGCATTTT. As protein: CASSHGTGGYGNQPQHF.

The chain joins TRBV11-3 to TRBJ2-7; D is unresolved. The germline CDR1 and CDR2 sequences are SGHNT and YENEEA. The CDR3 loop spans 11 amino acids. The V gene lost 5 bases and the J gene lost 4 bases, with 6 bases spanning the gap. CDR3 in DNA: TGTGCCAGCAGCGAGAAGTACGAGCAGTACTTC. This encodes CASSEKYEQYF.

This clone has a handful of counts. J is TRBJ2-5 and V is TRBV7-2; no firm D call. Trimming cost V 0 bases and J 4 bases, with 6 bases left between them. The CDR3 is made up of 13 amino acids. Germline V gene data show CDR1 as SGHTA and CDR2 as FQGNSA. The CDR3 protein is CASSLADLETQYF. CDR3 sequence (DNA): TGTGCCAGCAGCTTAGCTGACTTAGAGACCCAGTACTTC. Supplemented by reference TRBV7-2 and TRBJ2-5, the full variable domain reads GAGVSQSPSNKVTEKGKDVELRCDPISGHTALYWYRQSLGQGLEFLIYFQGNSAPDKSGLPSDRFSAERTGGSVSTLTIQRTQQEDSAVYLCASSLADLETQYFGPGTRLLVL.

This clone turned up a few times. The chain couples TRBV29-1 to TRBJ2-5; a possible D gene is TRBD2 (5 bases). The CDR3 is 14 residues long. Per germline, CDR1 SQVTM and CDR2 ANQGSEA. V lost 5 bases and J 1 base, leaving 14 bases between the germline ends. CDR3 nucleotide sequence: TGCAGCGTTTGGAAGGTCGGGATCCAAGAGACCCAGTACTTC. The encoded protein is CSVWKVGIQETQYF.